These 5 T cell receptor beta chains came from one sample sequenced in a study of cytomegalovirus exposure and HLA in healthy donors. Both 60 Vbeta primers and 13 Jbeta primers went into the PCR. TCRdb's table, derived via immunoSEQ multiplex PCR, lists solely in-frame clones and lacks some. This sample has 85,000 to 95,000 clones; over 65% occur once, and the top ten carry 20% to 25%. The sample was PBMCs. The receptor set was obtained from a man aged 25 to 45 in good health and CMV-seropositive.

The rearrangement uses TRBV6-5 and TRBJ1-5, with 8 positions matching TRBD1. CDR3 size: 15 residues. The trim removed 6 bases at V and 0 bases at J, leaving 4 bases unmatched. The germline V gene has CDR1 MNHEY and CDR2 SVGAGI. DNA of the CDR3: TGTGCCAGCAGCCCGGGACAGGCTAGCAATCAGCCCCAGCATTTT. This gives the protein CASSPGQASNQPQHF.

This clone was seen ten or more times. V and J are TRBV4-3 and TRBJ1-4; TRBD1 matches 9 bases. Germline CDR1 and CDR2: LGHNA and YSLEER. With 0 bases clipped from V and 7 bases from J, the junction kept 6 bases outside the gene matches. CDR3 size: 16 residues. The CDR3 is CASSQETGTGSEKLFF. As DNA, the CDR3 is TGCGCCAGCAGCCAAGAGACCGGGACAGGGTCTGAAAAACTGTTTTTT.

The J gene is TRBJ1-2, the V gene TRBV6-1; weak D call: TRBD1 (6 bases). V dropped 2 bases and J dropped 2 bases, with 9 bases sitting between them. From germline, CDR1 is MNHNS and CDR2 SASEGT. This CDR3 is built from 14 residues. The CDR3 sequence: CASSESTGNYGYTF. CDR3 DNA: TGTGCCAGCAGTGAATCGACAGGAAACTATGGCTACACCTTC.

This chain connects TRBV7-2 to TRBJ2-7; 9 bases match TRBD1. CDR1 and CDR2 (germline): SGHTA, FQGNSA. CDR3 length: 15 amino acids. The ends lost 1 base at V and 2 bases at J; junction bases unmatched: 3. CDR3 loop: CASSLEGTGTYEQYF. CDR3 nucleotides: TGTGCCAGCAGCTTAGAGGGGACAGGGACCTACGAGCAGTACTTC.

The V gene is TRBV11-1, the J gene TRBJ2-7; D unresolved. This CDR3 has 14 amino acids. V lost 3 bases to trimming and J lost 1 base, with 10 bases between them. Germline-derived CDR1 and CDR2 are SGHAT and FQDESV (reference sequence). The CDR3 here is CASSLTSRSYEQYF. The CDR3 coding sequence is TGTGCCAGCAGCTTGACCAGCAGGTCCTACGAGCAGTACTTC.